The entry below gives a single T cell receptor beta chain sequence along with its context. The sample comes from a study of blood T cell repertoires in COVID-19. Study-level information: Samples of COVID-19 (acute and convalescent) were obtained from the United States, Italy and Spain. T cells, B-cell-depleted T cells, or PBMCs provided the cDNA or gDNA that served as material.

Germline values: CDR1 SGDLS, CDR2 YYNGEE. The CDR3 runs 13 residues. V lost 3 bases and J lost 5, with 9 bases in between. Participants, about 18 to 89 years old, spanned approximately 25 US areas. Authors' methods: Amplification from reference gene primers served as the basis for estimated nucleated cell counts. Libraries were prepared by immunoSEQ multiplex PCR; TCRdb keeps only in-frame clonotypes and omits some of them. The V and J calls and clone size are taken from that table; D and trimming were inferred from the DNA. Here the sample spans approximately 300,000 clones, around 87% being singletons.

Input material: PBMCs or T cells enriched from blood (not recorded which). The TCR was taken from a woman under 30 with acute COVID-19. The chain couples TRBV9 to TRBJ2-1, with D unresolved. DNA of the CDR3: TGTGCCAGCAGCGCAGATTTAAACAATGAGCAGTTCTTC. It is translated as CASSADLNNEQFF.